The 29 T cell receptor beta chains listed next were all sequenced from one sample in a study of cytomegalovirus exposure and HLA in healthy donors (dated by TCRdb to 2016 to 2017). Library prep was done by the immunoSEQ multiplex PCR assay. TCRdb carries this immuneACCESS record with in-frame sequences only. Its versions omit some clonotypes, under half of them owing to an unresolved V gene in the studies checked, with the rest unexplained. The sample records some 260,000 clones, roughly 91% of which are singletons. The top ten hold around 3.1% of the sample. Sequenced sample: PBMCs. The receptors originated from a woman in her thirties in good health and CMV-seronegative.

The V gene is TRBV5-1, the J gene TRBJ2-1; D is possibly TRBD1 (5 bases). The germline V gene has CDR1 SGHRS and CDR2 YFSETQ. Between the trimmed V and J ends, which lost 3 bases and 4 bases, there was a span of 11 bases. The CDR3 sequence is 14 residues long. The CDR3 DNA reads as TGCGCCAGCAGCTCTCAGACAGCATACAATGAGCAGTTCTTC. Its translation: CASSSQTAYNEQFF.

This clone was seen only once. The junction differs from germline at one of its ends, possibly a read error. This chain uses TRBV9 with TRBJ2-7; 7 bases are a match to TRBD1. The CDR3 is made up of 15 amino acids. Germline CDR1 reads SGDLS; CDR2 reads YYNGEE. CDR3 DNA sequence: TGTGCCAGCAGCGTATCATCGTCACCCGGGACAGACTCAACCTTC. Translation: CASSVSSSPGTDSTF.

As DNA, the CDR3 is TGTGCCATCCGGGACAGCCAGTTCTTC. Encoded protein: CAIRDSQFF. The J gene is TRBJ2-1, the V gene TRBV10-3; 7 bases match TRBD1. Germline V lookup: CDR1 ENHRY, CDR2 SYGVKD. The length of the CDR3 is 9 residues. V lost 8 bases, J lost 13 bases, and 2 bases stayed unmatched.

The V gene is TRBV2, the J gene TRBJ1-2; perhaps TRBD1 as D (5 bases). CDR1 is SNHLY and CDR2 is FYNNEI in the germline V gene. This CDR3 contains 12 residues. Deletions cut 7 bases from V and 7 bases from J, with 13 bases between. The CDR3: CASNGGVIGYTF. The CDR3 DNA sequence: TGTGCCAGCAATGGGGGGGTTATTGGCTACACCTTC.

V usage is TRBV7-3 and J usage is TRBJ2-1; TRBD2 matches 14 bases. CDR1 is SGHTA, CDR2 FQGTGA, per germline. The CDR3 loop spans 15 amino acids. The V gene end was trimmed by 4 bases and the J gene end by 10 bases; junction bases not matched to a gene: 6. The CDR3 reads CASSSGLAGAGEQFF. In DNA, the CDR3 is TGTGCCAGCAGCTCGGGACTAGCGGGAGCTGGGGAGCAGTTCTTC.

The chain links TRBV5-1 to TRBJ2-2, with D tentatively TRBD1 (6 bases). CDR3 length equals 14 residues. Germline loops: CDR1 SGHRS, CDR2 YFSETQ. Deletions cut 4 bases from V and 7 bases from J, with 14 bases between. The CDR3 nucleotides are TGCGCCAGCAGCCTGGCACAGGGTGGCGGGGAGCTGTTTTTT. Encoded protein: CASSLAQGGGELFF.

This chain uses TRBV28 with TRBJ1-5; TRBD1 aligns across 7 bases. This CDR3 has 14 amino acids. V lost 8 bases and J lost 4; bases outside the gene matches: 8. Per the germline V gene, CDR1 is MDHEN and CDR2 is SYDVKM. CDR3 bases: TGTGCCAGCCACTCCCAGGGGGGGAATCAGCCCCAGCATTTT. This encodes CASHSQGGNQPQHF.

CDR3 in amino acids: CARPGRDHYEQYF. Here the CDR3 DNA reads TGCGCCAGGCCCGGGCGGGACCACTACGAGCAGTACTTC. The chain couples TRBV10-1 to TRBJ2-7; tentative D call: TRBD2 (6 bases). The CDR3 has 13 residues. Germline CDR1 WNHNN, CDR2 SYGVQD (reference sequence). Trimming removed 9 bases from V and 3 bases from J, with 15 bases in between.

In DNA, the CDR3 is TGTGCCAGCAGCTTCGAAACCATCCCCGGGGGCAATCAGCCCCAGCATTTT. Translation gives CASSFETIPGGNQPQHF. The chain links TRBV7-2 to TRBJ1-5; D is unclear. The CDR3 is 17 residues long. V was pared by 3 bases and J by 2 bases, with 17 bases between. The germline CDR1 and CDR2 sequences are SGHTA and FQGNSA.

This clone has a single count. The chain uses TRBV19 and TRBJ2-1; D remains ambiguous. V dropped 3 bases and J dropped 3 bases, with 6 bases sitting between them. The CDR3 is 13 amino acids. Germline values: CDR1 LNHDA, CDR2 SQIVND (reference sequence). This CDR3 reads CASSIGVYNEQFF. The CDR3 DNA reads TGTGCCAGTAGTATTGGGGTCTACAATGAGCAGTTCTTC.

This clone has more than one count but fewer than ten. The rearrangement joins TRBV7-6 to TRBJ2-7, with unresolved D. Looked up from germline, CDR1 is SGHVS and CDR2 is FNYEAQ. Trimming took off 8 bases at V and 1 base at J, with 9 bases between the two ends. CDR3 length: 12 amino acids. CDR3 protein: CASGLQSYEQYF. The CDR3 coding sequence is TGTGCCAGCGGGCTTCAGTCCTACGAGCAGTACTTC. Complete variable domain (other parts from reference TRBV7-6 and TRBJ2-7): GAGVSQSPRYKVTKRGQDVALRCDPISGHVSLYWYRQALGQGPEFLTYFNYEAQQDKSGLPNDRFSAERPEGSISTLTIQRTEQRDSAMYRCASGLQSYEQYFGPGTRLTVT.

This clone was seen only a few times. The chain joins TRBV25-1 to TRBJ1-1, with D possibly TRBD1 on 6 matching bases. The CDR3 is 14 residues long. V was shortened by 4 bases and J by 1 base, with 10 bases between the two germline ends. Per germline, CDR1 MGHDK and CDR2 SYGVNS. CDR3 region: CASSVGAPNTEAFF. For the CDR3, the DNA is TGTGCCAGCAGTGTGGGGGCCCCGAACACTGAAGCTTTCTTT.

The chain carries TRBV27 and TRBJ2-7; 7 nucleotides align to TRBD2. The CDR3 spans 14 residues. The V and J ends lost 5 bases and 4 bases, in that order; junction bases with no gene match: 8. CDR1 and CDR2 from the germline V gene are MNHEY and SMNVEV (reference sequence). The CDR3 here is CASSMGGSNYEQYF. The CDR3 DNA follows: TGTGCCAGCAGTATGGGCGGGAGTAATTACGAGCAGTACTTC.

The chain recombines TRBV7-9 with TRBJ2-3, with D tentatively TRBD1 (6 bases). Looked up from germline, CDR1 is SEHNR and CDR2 is FQNEAQ (reference sequence). V was trimmed by 6 bases and J by 2 bases, leaving 15 bases between them. The CDR3 spans 15 residues. The CDR3 nucleotides read TGTGCCAGCAGACCAGGGGTCCCCCCCACAGATACGCAGTATTTT. It encodes CASRPGVPPTDTQYF.

The genes are TRBV6-5 and TRBJ1-1; D gene ambiguous. The CDR3 length is 15 residues. V shed 2 bases and J shed 0 bases, with 10 bases lying between them. CDR1 is MNHEY, CDR2 SVGAGI, per germline. The CDR3 DNA sequence: TGTGCCAGCAGTTACGGAGTCAGCCTGAACACTGAAGCTTTCTTT. This encodes CASSYGVSLNTEAFF.

The rearrangement uses TRBV30 and TRBJ1-1; D is undetermined. The germline CDR1 and CDR2 sequences are GTSNPN and SVGIG (reference sequence). V was trimmed by 4 bases and J by 1 base, leaving 13 bases between them. This CDR3 has 14 amino acids. The CDR3 sequence: CAWTAGHQNTEAFF. As DNA, the CDR3 is TGTGCCTGGACCGCCGGGCATCAGAACACTGAAGCTTTCTTT.

The V call is TRBV30, the J call TRBJ2-1; 7 bases line up with TRBD2. The CDR3 runs 14 residues. Germline CDR1 is GTSNPN and CDR2 is SVGIG (reference sequence). The ends lost 7 bases at V and 6 bases at J; junction bases unmatched: 12. This CDR3 reads CASPQGTTLNEQFF. CDR3 nucleotides: TGTGCCTCACCGCAAGGGACTACCCTCAATGAGCAGTTCTTC.

The chain has TRBV7-2 and TRBJ2-1; 8 nucleotides agree with TRBD1. The CDR3 covers 14 residues. Germline V CDR1 and CDR2: SGHTA, FQGNSA. Losses at the gene ends were 1 base for V and 12 bases for J; bases not matched to a gene: 8. CDR3 region: CASSLGGQAVWQFF. CDR3 DNA sequence: TGTGCCAGCAGCTTAGGGGGACAGGCGGTCTGGCAGTTCTTC.

J is TRBJ2-3 and V is TRBV7-8; D is unclear. Looked up from germline, CDR1 is SGHVS and CDR2 is FQNEAQ. The V and J ends lost 1 base and 2 bases respectively, with 16 bases between them. The CDR3 has 17 amino acids. The CDR3 sequence: CASSLGLVGSYTDTQYF. The CDR3 bases are TGTGCCAGCAGCTTAGGTCTGGTGGGCAGCTACACAGATACGCAGTATTTT.

This chain uses TRBV9 with TRBJ2-1, with 9 bases that match TRBD2. The trim removed 4 bases at V and 0 bases at J, leaving 8 bases unmatched. CDR3 length equals 17 residues. CDR1 and CDR2 from the germline V gene are SGDLS and YYNGEE. This CDR3 reads CASSPLPSGISYNEQFF. The DNA for the CDR3 is TGTGCCAGCAGCCCACTACCTAGCGGGATCTCCTACAATGAGCAGTTCTTC.

V is TRBV9 and J is TRBJ2-1, with TRBD2 identical over 8 bases. CDR3 length: 15 amino acids. Looked up from germline, CDR1 is SGDLS and CDR2 is YYNGEE. V trimming: 4 bases; J trimming: 0 bases; junction bases outside the gene matches: 3. In DNA, the CDR3 is TGTGCCAGCAGCCTCAGCGGGGGCTCCTACAATGAGCAGTTCTTC. Translation: CASSLSGGSYNEQFF. Based on the CDR3 plus reference TRBV9 and TRBJ2-1, the full variable domain is DSGVTQTPKHLITATGQRVTLRCSPRSGDLSVYWYQQSLDQGLQFLIQYYNGEERAKGNILERFSAQQFPDLHSELNLSSLELGDSALYFCASSLSGGSYNEQFFGPGTRLTVL.

The chain carries TRBV7-8 and TRBJ2-1; 9 bases are shared with TRBD2. The ends lost 0 bases at V and 2 bases at J; junction bases unmatched: 17. Germline V lookup: CDR1 SGHVS, CDR2 FQNEAQ. The CDR3 has 21 residues. CDR3 DNA: TGTGCCAGCAGCTTAGCGTCGGCTAGCGGGAAACCCCCCACGGCCTACAATGAGCAGTTCTTC. It translates to CASSLASASGKPPTAYNEQFF.

The chain carries TRBV9 and TRBJ2-7; the D is unclear. CDR1 is SGDLS and CDR2 is YYNGEE in the germline V gene. The CDR3 covers 13 residues. V dropped 2 bases and J dropped 3 bases, with 9 bases sitting between them. CDR3 coding DNA: TGTGCCAGCAGCGTCTCTCCGAACTACGAGCAGTACTTC. Amino acid sequence: CASSVSPNYEQYF.

CDR3 bases: TGTGCCAGCAGCTTAGTCCAGGGACTAGCTGCTTCTGGGGCCAACGTCCTGACTTTC. As protein: CASSLVQGLAASGANVLTF. The chain uses TRBV7-8 and TRBJ2-6; 9 bases agree with TRBD2. The CDR3 covers 19 residues. Germline CDR1 reads SGHVS; CDR2 reads FQNEAQ. The J segment lost 1 base and the V segment lost 1 base, leaving 8 bases of the junction unmatched.

The chain recombines TRBV29-1 with TRBJ2-2, with a possible D match to TRBD1 (5 bases). V was clipped by 6 bases and J by 4 bases, with 18 bases between them. Germline CDR1 SQVTM, CDR2 ANQGSEA. This CDR3 has 15 residues. As DNA, the CDR3 is TGCAGCGTGAAGGGTCCAGGGAAGGGCACCGGGGAGCTGTTTTTT. Translated, it gives CSVKGPGKGTGELFF.

The rearrangement joins TRBV27 to TRBJ1-2; 9 positions match TRBD1. V was clipped by 5 bases and J by 7 bases; unmatched bases: 8. CDR3 length equals 14 residues. The V gene's germline CDR1 is MNHEY and CDR2 SMNVEV (reference sequence). The CDR3 here is CASSTTGGISGYTF. In DNA form, the CDR3 reads TGTGCCAGCAGTACCACAGGGGGCATTAGTGGCTACACCTTC.

The chain is built from TRBV28 and TRBJ1-5; TRBD1 matches 8 bases. V trimming: 3 bases; J trimming: 6 bases; junction bases outside the gene matches: 7. This CDR3 has 15 residues. Germline V lookup: CDR1 MDHEN, CDR2 SYDVKM. The CDR3 region has the DNA TGTGCCAGCAGTTTCGGGACAGGTAGAGGTCAGCCCCAGCATTTT. It yields the protein CASSFGTGRGQPQHF.

V gene TRBV27 combines with J gene TRBJ2-7; the match to TRBD2 covers 7 bases. This CDR3 has 14 amino acids. V was pared by 6 bases and J by 2 bases, with 7 bases of the junction left unmatched. In germline, CDR1 is MNHEY, CDR2 SMNVEV (reference sequence). The CDR3 nucleotides read TGTGCCAGCAGGTCCCTGGGAGGGGCCTACGAGCAGTACTTC. This encodes CASRSLGGAYEQYF.

The chain recombines TRBV7-8 with TRBJ1-2; TRBD1 matches 7 bases. The germline V gene encodes CDR1 SGHVS and CDR2 FQNEAQ. CDR3 length: 16 residues. V shed 0 bases, J shed 3 bases, and the junction held 7 bases outside the gene matches. In nucleotides, the CDR3 is TGTGCCAGCAGCTTAGCGTTTGCAGGGGGTGACTATGGCTACACCTTC. Translation: CASSLAFAGGDYGYTF.